A selection of T cell receptor beta chains follows, all from one sample in a study of technical replicates of blood from a handful of donors. Sequencing used immunoSEQ multiplex PCR; TCRdb keeps in-frame clones, though not all of them. The sample lists about 84,000 clones, 97% seen once, with 0.15% to 0.2% in the top ten. Material: T cells isolated from PBMCs. The receptors originated from a human donor in good health. Both conserved end residues are part of each CDR3. D genes are given only for firm matches. The size entry is marked missing in some rows and otherwise reads once, few, many or a size class.

size	V	J	D	CDR3	DNA
.	TRBV9	TRBJ2-3	TRBD1	CASSIPDRAHADTQYF	TGTGCCAGCAGCATACCGGACAGGGCTCATGCAGATACGCAGTATTTT
.	TRBV30	TRBJ2-2	.	CAWSVRFGELFF	TGTGCCTGGAGTGTACGGTTCGGGGAGCTGTTTTTT
.	TRBV27	TRBJ2-1	.	CASSSGSSLDEQFF	TGTGCCAGCAGTTCCGGTAGTAGCCTAGATGAGCAGTTCTTC
.	TRBV6-5	TRBJ1-1	.	CASTPPVGKNTEAFF	TGTGCCAGCACCCCCCCCGTGGGCAAGAACACTGAAGCTTTCTTT
.	TRBV6-5	TRBJ2-1	TRBD2	CASNSGLAGGGQFF	TGTGCCAGCAACTCGGGACTAGCGGGGGGAGGGCAGTTCTTC
once	TRBV19	TRBJ1-5	.	CASSMREFSNQPQHF	TGTGCCAGTAGTATGCGGGAATTTAGCAATCAGCCCCAGCATTTT
.	TRBV6-1	TRBJ1-1	.	CASSLMTGEAFF	TGTGCCAGCAGCCTGATGACTGGCGAAGCTTTCTTT
.	TRBV19	TRBJ2-3	TRBD2	CASSIGRLAGDTDTQYF	TGTGCCAGTAGTATAGGCCGACTAGCGGGGGACACAGATACGCAGTATTTT
.	TRBV6-4	TRBJ2-7	.	CASSDLSYEQYF	TGTGCCAGCAGTGATTTATCCTACGAGCAGTACTTC
.	TRBV5-4	TRBJ1-1	.	CASSRTDISTEAFF	TGTGCCAGCAGCCGAACTGACATATCTACTGAAGCTTTCTTT
.	TRBV28	TRBJ1-2	TRBD1	CASSNRDRGGYGYTF	TGTGCCAGCAGCAACCGGGACAGGGGGGGGTATGGCTACACCTTC
.	TRBV7-2	TRBJ2-7	TRBD2	CASSLDSGGSSYEQYF	TGTGCCAGCAGCTTAGATAGCGGGGGAAGCTCCTACGAGCAGTACTTC
.	TRBV4-1	TRBJ2-2	.	CASSQPLISGELFF	TGCGCCAGCAGCCAGCCACTCATTTCCGGGGAGCTGTTTTTT
.	TRBV27	TRBJ2-1	.	CASRGRSDSPFNEQFF	TGTGCCAGCAGGGGGCGCTCGGATTCCCCGTTCAATGAGCAGTTCTTC
.	TRBV6-6	TRBJ2-4	TRBD2	CASSRRLAGTKNIQYF	TGTGCCAGCAGCCGTAGACTAGCGGGGACGAAAAACATTCAGTACTTC
.	TRBV19	TRBJ1-5	.	CASSMYEGPQHF	TGTGCCAGTAGTATGTATGAGGGGCCCCAGCATTTT
once	TRBV11-3	TRBJ1-1	TRBD1	CASSPDRGVDTEAFF	TGTGCCAGCAGCCCGGACAGGGGCGTGGACACTGAAGCTTTCTTT
.	TRBV27	TRBJ1-1	.	CASSLQGNTEAFF	TGTGCCAGCAGTCTACAGGGGAACACTGAAGCTTTCTTT
.	TRBV30	TRBJ2-7	TRBD2	CAWSVLGGGDSYEQYF	TGTGCCTGGAGTGTACTGGGCGGGGGGGACTCCTACGAGCAGTACTTC
.	TRBV30	TRBJ1-1	.	CAWSVLGETEAFF	TGTGCCTGGAGTGTACTGGGAGAAACTGAAGCTTTCTTT
.	TRBV15	TRBJ1-3	.	CATSRDGLSFSGNTIYF	TGTGCCACCAGCAGAGATGGGCTGTCATTCTCTGGAAACACCATATATTTT
.	TRBV11-1	TRBJ1-1	.	CASSSYRSRGAFF	TGTGCCAGCAGCTCTTACCGATCCCGAGGAGCTTTCTTT
.	TRBV7-9	TRBJ2-1	.	CASSYGLGISSYNEQFF	TGTGCCAGCAGCTACGGACTGGGCATAAGCTCCTACAATGAGCAGTTCTTC
.	TRBV7-9	TRBJ2-1	TRBD1	CASSFRGNPYNEQFF	TGTGCCAGCAGCTTCAGGGGGAACCCCTACAATGAGCAGTTCTTC
.	TRBV5-1	TRBJ1-4	TRBD1	CASSFYPPNRGQSEKLFF	TGCGCCAGCAGCTTCTACCCCCCTAACAGGGGTCAAAGTGAAAAACTGTTTTTT
.	TRBV29-1	TRBJ2-5	.	CSDQVGQGETQYF	TGCAGCGACCAAGTGGGGCAGGGAGAGACCCAGTACTTC
.	TRBV27	TRBJ2-7	TRBD1	CASSPGGVQYF	TGTGCCAGCAGCCCAGGGGGCGTGCAGTACTTC
.	TRBV11-2	TRBJ2-7	.	CASRKIRGGSSYEQYF	TGTGCCAGCAGAAAAATTAGGGGCGGTTCTTCCTACGAGCAGTACTTC
.	TRBV15	TRBJ1-5	.	CATSRAHLNEGWNQPQHF	TGTGCCACCAGCAGAGCTCACCTGAACGAGGGTTGGAATCAGCCCCAGCATTTT
.	TRBV5-1	TRBJ2-5	TRBD2	CASSTGLAGTQETQYF	TGCGCCAGCAGCACGGGACTAGCGGGAACCCAAGAGACCCAGTACTTC